The T cell receptor (beta chain) described here comes from a study of blood T cell repertoires in COVID-19. Across the study: Whether acute or convalescent, the COVID-19 samples came from the United States, Italy and Spain.

Original data processing: Quantification of nucleated cells was approximated via reference gene primer amplification. Profiling relied on immunoSEQ multiplex PCR, and the TCRdb table lists in-frame clones only, not all of them. That table furnishes V, J and clone size, whereas the DNA furnished D and trimming. Of around 95,000 clones in the sample, roughly 90% were seen once. The CDR3 covers 16 residues. V was clipped by 0 bases and J by 6 bases; unmatched bases: 9. Per germline, CDR1 SGHNT and CDR2 YYREEE (reference sequence). This clonotype was obtained from a man aged 45 to 65 with active COVID-19. This chain uses TRBV5-4 with TRBJ2-1; 7 positions match TRBD2. The sequencing input was peripheral blood. Here the CDR3 reads CASSLGGGSFGNEQFF. For the CDR3, the DNA is TGTGCCAGCAGCTTGGGGGGCGGGAGTTTCGGCAATGAGCAGTTCTTC.